The 2 T cell receptor beta chains reported below all come from one sample, sequenced in a study of blood T cells in healthy people across ages. A second about 7 to 11 cycle PCR used barcoded and J-beta primers. From the 5' RACE reads, TCRdb called clonotypes with MiXCR, one entry per CDR3 protein. The table shows 850,000 or so distinct CDR3 sequences, with roughly 26% occurring only once. Sequencing input: blood. These receptors came from a woman older than 75 in good health.

This sequence joins TRBV7-2 and TRBJ2-2; 10 bases match TRBD2. The CDR3 has 16 residues. CDR1 SGHTA and CDR2 FQGNSA come from the germline V gene. Trimming took 5 bases from V and 2 from J; bases not matched to a gene: 5. The CDR3 reads CASSPTSGVNTGELFF. CDR3 DNA sequence: TGTGCCAGCAGCCCCACTAGCGGGGTTAACACCGGGGAGCTGTTTTTT. Complete variable domain (other parts from reference TRBV7-2 and TRBJ2-2): GAGVSQSPSNKVTEKGKDVELRCDPISGHTALYWYRQSLGQGLEFLIYFQGNSAPDKSGLPSDRFSAERTGGSVSTLTIQRTQQEDSAVYLCASSPTSGVNTGELFFGEGSRLTVL.

Only a few counts were recorded for this clonotype. Here the CDR3 reads CASSQAPGLVIYNEQFF. For the CDR3, the DNA is TGCGCCAGCAGCCAAGCCCCAGGACTAGTCATTTACAATGAGCAGTTCTTC. The chain carries TRBV4-1 and TRBJ2-1; 7 bases fit TRBD2. Unmatched junction bases numbered 10, after V lost 1 base and J lost 4 bases. This CDR3 is built from 17 residues. Germline V lookup: CDR1 MGHRA, CDR2 YSYEKL.